This is a list of T cell receptor beta chains from one sample in a study of PD-1 blockade in classical Hodgkin lymphoma. Repertoires were generated with immunoSEQ multiplex PCR, while TCRdb's copy carries only in-frame clones and drops some. The sample has tens of thousands of clones, under 95% seen once. The sample in question was peripheral blood mononuclear cells (PBMCs), obtained at baseline. These TCRs come from a human donor with classical Hodgkin lymphoma. The CDR3 runs from the conserved cysteine through the conserved F or W. D genes are given only for firm matches. Part of the rows lack a size; the others show once, few, many or a class for expanded clones.

v_gene	abundance	d_gene	j_gene	CDR3aa	CDR3nt
TRBV5-6	.	.	TRBJ1-3	CASSPFRSSGNTIYF	TGTGCCAGCAGTCCGTTTAGGAGCTCTGGAAACACCATATATTTT
TRBV29-1	.	.	TRBJ1-6	CSVENVGNSPLHF	TGCAGCGTTGAAAACGTGGGGAATTCACCCCTCCACTTT
TRBV11-2	.	TRBD2	TRBJ2-1	CASSLFGGGLAGAYNEQFF	TGTGCCAGCAGCTTATTTGGAGGGGGACTAGCGGGAGCCTACAATGAGCAGTTCTTC
TRBV5-1	once	.	TRBJ2-3	CASSQGWGRGIAQYF	TGCGCCAGCAGCCAAGGATGGGGGCGAGGGATAGCGCAGTATTTT
TRBV6-6	.	.	TRBJ2-1	CASSYLAWADNEQFF	TGTGCCAGCAGTTACCTGGCGTGGGCTGACAATGAGCAGTTCTTC
TRBV19	.	.	TRBJ2-3	CASSSRTSDTQYF	TGTGCCAGTAGCTCCCGGACTTCAGATACGCAGTATTTT
TRBV11-3	.	TRBD2	TRBJ2-1	CASSLLLSGRDNEQFF	TGTGCCAGCAGCTTACTCCTTAGCGGGAGGGACAATGAGCAGTTCTTC
TRBV6-7	.	.	TRBJ1-2	CASSYSNRTYGYTF	TGTGCCAGCAGTTACTCGAACAGAACCTATGGCTACACCTTC
TRBV30	once	TRBD1	TRBJ2-6	CAWSKDRTGGAGANVLTF	TGTGCCTGGAGTAAGGACCGGACAGGGGGCGCCGGGGCCAACGTCCTGACTTTC
TRBV9	.	.	TRBJ2-3	CASSVTGRDIGADTQYF	TGTGCCAGCAGCGTAACGGGCCGGGACATTGGGGCAGATACGCAGTATTTT
TRBV18	.	.	TRBJ1-5	CASSTGALKPQHF	TGTGCCAGCTCCACAGGTGCCTTGAAGCCCCAGCATTTT
TRBV6-1	many	.	TRBJ2-1	CASSGGFNEQFF	TGTGCCAGCAGTGGGGGTTTCAATGAGCAGTTCTTC
TRBV28	.	.	TRBJ1-5	CASSADGNQPQHF	TGTGCCAGCAGTGCCGACGGGAATCAGCCCCAGCATTTT
TRBV11-2	.	.	TRBJ2-3	CASSLGTITDTQYF	TGTGCCAGCAGCTTAGGGACTATCACAGATACGCAGTATTTT
TRBV21-1	.	.	TRBJ1-1	CASSNNLGTTANTEAFF	TGTGCCAGCAGCAACAACCTGGGGACGACTGCTAACACTGAAGCTTTCTTT
TRBV7-6	once	.	TRBJ2-5	CASSTRTPSQETQYF	TGTGCCAGCAGCACTCGGACTCCCTCCCAGGAGACCCAGTACTTC
TRBV5-1	.	.	TRBJ1-3	CASRVGFTGNTIYF	TGCGCCAGCAGAGTGGGCTTCACTGGAAACACCATATATTTT
TRBV28	.	.	TRBJ1-5	CASSLMLASGTTNQPQHF	TGTGCCAGCAGTTTAATGTTGGCCTCCGGGACAACCAATCAGCCCCAGCATTTT
TRBV27	.	.	TRBJ2-7	CASSPSYEQYF	TGTGCCAGCAGTCCCTCCTACGAGCAGTACTTC
TRBV20-1	.	.	TRBJ2-7	CSANRDQQYF	TGCAGTGCTAACAGGGACCAGCAGTACTTC
TRBV9	.	.	TRBJ1-6	CASSVKGDSPLHF	TGTGCCAGCAGCGTAAAGGGGGATTCACCCCTCCACTTT
TRBV4-1	.	.	TRBJ2-7	CASSHDQGYEQYF	TGCGCCAGCAGCCATGACCAGGGGTACGAGCAGTACTTC
TRBV5-4	.	TRBD2	TRBJ2-3	CASSLAGSGSTDTQYF	TGTGCCAGCAGCTTGGCAGGTAGCGGGAGCACAGATACGCAGTATTTT
TRBV4-3	once	.	TRBJ1-1	CASSQRTTGTEAFF	TGCGCCAGCAGCCAAAGAACGACGGGGACTGAAGCTTTCTTT
TRBV4-2	.	.	TRBJ2-7	CASSQDGAGGPYEQYF	TGTGCCAGCAGCCAAGATGGGGCGGGCGGGCCCTACGAGCAGTACTTC
TRBV27	few	TRBD1	TRBJ1-1	CASNLIQGTEAFF	TGTGCCAGCAATCTAATACAGGGGACTGAAGCTTTCTTT
TRBV6-5	.	TRBD2	TRBJ2-3	CASTQGTSGTQYF	TGTGCCAGCACCCAAGGAACTAGCGGGACGCAGTATTTT
TRBV7-2	.	.	TRBJ1-3	CASSPDMSSGNTIYF	TGTGCCAGCAGTCCAGACATGAGCTCTGGAAACACCATATATTTT
TRBV6-5	once	TRBD1	TRBJ2-7	CASRTTGTGTYEQYF	TGTGCCAGCAGAACCACCGGGACAGGGACCTACGAGCAGTACTTC
TRBV5-1	.	TRBD2	TRBJ2-1	CASSLAGGDIPNYNEQFF	TGCGCCAGCAGCTTGGCGGGAGGGGACATACCCAATTACAATGAGCAGTTCTTC
TRBV15	.	.	TRBJ2-4	CATSRDGTLSQNIQYF	TGTGCCACCAGCAGAGATGGGACCCTCTCACAAAACATTCAGTACTTC
TRBV19	.	TRBD2	TRBJ2-1	CASSIPSLAGGHNEQFF	TGTGCCAGTAGTATTCCCTCCCTAGCGGGGGGTCACAATGAGCAGTTCTTC
TRBV2	.	.	TRBJ1-1	CATTGRVLSPEAFF	TGTGCCACCACAGGGCGGGTTTTATCCCCTGAAGCTTTCTTT
TRBV7-3	.	.	TRBJ2-3	CASSLSHGGDTDTQYF	TGTGCCAGCAGCTTAAGTCATGGGGGTGACACAGATACGCAGTATTTT
TRBV19	.	.	TRBJ2-1	CASLAGYNEQFF	TGTGCCAGTCTAGCAGGGTACAATGAGCAGTTCTTC
TRBV29-1	few	.	TRBJ2-1	CSVGQAKAYNEQFF	TGCAGCGTTGGACAGGCAAAGGCCTACAATGAGCAGTTCTTC
TRBV7-9	few	TRBD1	TRBJ1-4	CASSPTDRGESNEKLFF	TGTGCCAGCAGCCCGACCGACAGGGGGGAGTCTAATGAAAAACTGTTTTTT
TRBV7-2	.	TRBD1	TRBJ2-2	CASSRDRGDTGELFF	TGTGCCAGCAGCCGCGACAGGGGGGACACCGGGGAGCTGTTTTTT
TRBV5-1	.	.	TRBJ2-7	CASSPERAYEQYF	TGCGCCAGCAGCCCAGAAAGGGCCTACGAGCAGTACTTC
TRBV2	.	TRBD1	TRBJ2-5	CASSEDREETQYF	TGTGCCAGCAGTGAGGACAGGGAAGAGACCCAGTACTTC
TRBV4-1	.	.	TRBJ2-7	CASSQSGQGPKEIHEQYF	TGCGCCAGCAGCCAATCGGGGCAGGGCCCGAAGGAGATCCACGAGCAGTACTTC
TRBV15	few	TRBD1	TRBJ1-3	CATSREYPGTGITGNTIYF	TGTGCCACCAGCAGAGAATACCCCGGGACAGGGATCACGGGAAACACCATATATTTT